These 15 T cell receptor beta chains were sequenced from one sample in a study of T cells after yellow fever vaccination (dated by TCRdb to between 2018 and 2020). The intended sense of this specimen's treatment or condition label: live attenuated yellow fever vaccine strain. Library generation was performed with 5' RACE. Sequencing was carried out with an Illumina HiSeq 2500. The public reads were run again by TCRdb, first through fastp at Q25 and then through MiXCR, and only productive beta chains were kept. A single entry per CDR3 protein holds the most common genes and DNA from its merged rows. For this sample there are 400,000 or so distinct CDR3 sequences; about 6% appear just once. 14% to 15% of the sample lies in the top ten. The material sequenced was PBMCs, taken 5 days after the yellow fever booster vaccination. The receptors stem from a man aged 25 to 45 who received the YFV17D yellow fever vaccine.

To note about this clonotype: A single base separates this from a much larger clone, so it may be a read error. This chain joins TRBV5-1 and TRBJ2-5, with D possibly matching TRBD2 (7 bases). Germline V gives CDR1 SGHRS, CDR2 YFSETQ. The length of the CDR3 is 12 residues. Trimming stripped 5 bases from V and 4 bases from J, with 9 bases between. DNA for the CDR3: TGCGCCAGCAGACGGGGGGCAGAGACCCAGTACTTC. Its protein is CASRRGAETQYF.

This clonotype was detected a few times. The genes are TRBV20-1 and TRBJ1-4; D is possibly TRBD1 (5 bases). CDR3 length equals 15 residues. With 2 bases removed from V and 5 bases from J, the gap between germline ends came to 15 bases. Germline CDR1 DFQATT, CDR2 SNEGSKA (reference sequence). For the CDR3, the DNA is TGCAGTGCTAGAACACCCGGGACGGAGAATGAAAAACTGTTTTTT. This encodes CSARTPGTENEKLFF.

There are many counts of this clonotype. The chain combines TRBV28 with TRBJ1-5; no clear D gene. V was trimmed by 4 bases and J by 3 bases, leaving 4 bases between them. This CDR3 region has 12 residues. Germline V gene sequence: CDR1 MDHEN, CDR2 SYDVKM. For the CDR3, the DNA is TGTGCCAGCAGTTATCACAATCAGCCCCAGCATTTT. This sequence encodes CASSYHNQPQHF.

Only a few counts were recorded for this clonotype. The V gene is TRBV7-8, the J gene TRBJ2-1; possibly TRBD2 for D (6 bases). The germline V gene encodes CDR1 SGHVS and CDR2 FQNEAQ. This CDR3 is built from 13 residues. V shed 5 bases and J shed 13 bases, with 18 bases lying between them. CDR3 protein: CASSPARDLGQFF. The CDR3, as DNA: TGTGCCAGCAGCCCCGCCCGGGACTTAGGTCAGTTCTTC.

Only a few counts were recorded for this clonotype. The V call is TRBV12-3 or TRBV12-4, the J call TRBJ2-1, with 8 bases aligning to TRBD2. CDR3 size: 13 residues. V was pared by 7 bases and J by 9 bases, with 8 bases of the junction left unmatched. The CDR3 nucleotides read TGTGCCAGCACCTCCGCAGCGGGGGCTGAGCAGTTCTTC. Residues: CASTSAAGAEQFF.

There are a few counts of this clonotype. The DNA for the CDR3 is TGTGCCAGCTTGGGGGGCACCGGGGAGCTGTTTTTT. This gives the protein CASLGGTGELFF. The genes are TRBV2 and TRBJ2-2, with a tentative D call TRBD2 (6 bases). With 8 bases removed from V and 4 bases from J, the gap between germline ends came to 8 bases. CDR3 size: 12 residues. Germline values: CDR1 SNHLY, CDR2 FYNNEI.

This chain links TRBV4-3 with TRBJ2-5; unclear D gene. Per the germline V gene, CDR1 is LGHNA and CDR2 is YSLEER. The ends were cut back, 4 bases at V and 0 bases at J, with 9 bases in the middle. The CDR3 spans 14 residues. This chain's CDR3 is CASSPRVDQETQYF. CDR3 nucleotide sequence: TGCGCCAGCAGCCCCCGGGTCGACCAAGAGACCCAGTACTTC.

The gene calls are TRBV28 and TRBJ2-5; D may be TRBD2 (6 bases). Germline loops: CDR1 MDHEN, CDR2 SYDVKM. The CDR3 runs to 15 residues. V shed 5 bases and J shed 5 bases, with 18 bases lying between them. Here the CDR3 DNA reads TGTGCCAGCAGTCCATCGACTAGTGCCATGGAGACCCAGTACTTC. Amino acids: CASSPSTSAMETQYF.

The gene calls are TRBV9 and TRBJ2-7; D is uncertain. Looked up from germline, CDR1 is SGDLS and CDR2 is YYNGEE. The CDR3 runs to 15 residues. V was pared by 7 bases and J by 1 base, with 18 bases between. The CDR3: CASGPSAVWSYEQYF. The DNA for the CDR3 is TGTGCCAGCGGCCCGAGCGCGGTCTGGTCCTACGAGCAGTACTTC. Filled out from reference TRBV9 and TRBJ2-7, the complete variable domain reads DSGVTQTPKHLITATGQRVTLRCSPRSGDLSVYWYQQSLDQGLQFLIQYYNGEERAKGNILERFSAQQFPDLHSELNLSSLELGDSALYFCASGPSAVWSYEQYFGPGTRLTVT.

V usage is TRBV20-1 and J usage is TRBJ1-5; D ambiguous. The V gene lost 7 bases and the J gene lost 4 bases, with 17 bases spanning the gap. The CDR3 extends over 14 amino acids. The germline V gene has CDR1 DFQATT and CDR2 SNEGSKA (reference sequence). CDR3 DNA: TGCAGTGTCAACAGATTTCAAATGAATCAGCCCCAGCATTTT. Its protein product is CSVNRFQMNQPQHF.

This clonotype was counted at least ten times. The chain links TRBV9 to TRBJ1-1; D gene uncertain. V was cut by 0 bases and J by 3 bases, with 9 bases left in between. Germline V gene lookup returns CDR1 SGDLS and CDR2 YYNGEE. This CDR3 is 14 amino acids long. CDR3 amino acids: CASSVAPRDTEAFF. The CDR3 coding sequence is TGTGCCAGCAGCGTAGCCCCCCGCGACACTGAAGCTTTCTTT. Based on the CDR3 plus reference TRBV9 and TRBJ1-1, the full variable domain is DSGVTQTPKHLITATGQRVTLRCSPRSGDLSVYWYQQSLDQGLQFLIQYYNGEERAKGNILERFSAQQFPDLHSELNLSSLELGDSALYFCASSVAPRDTEAFFGQGTRLTVV.

This clonotype was picked up many times. The rearrangement uses TRBV20-1 and TRBJ2-5; 15 bases are shared with TRBD2. V trimming: 6 bases; J trimming: 5 bases; junction bases outside the gene matches: 4. This CDR3 spans 14 amino acids. CDR1 is DFQATT, CDR2 SNEGSKA, per germline (reference sequence). The CDR3 sequence: CSARTSGRGETQYF. CDR3 in DNA: TGCAGTGCCAGGACTAGCGGGAGGGGGGAGACCCAGTACTTC.

This clonotype was picked up many times. J is TRBJ2-3 and V is TRBV29-1, with D hard to call. Germline CDR1 reads SQVTM; CDR2 reads ANQGSEA. The CDR3 totals 13 residues. The CDR3 nucleotides read TGCAGTGCCCCGGGTCGTCTGACAGATACGCAGTATTTT. This sequence encodes CSAPGRLTDTQYF.

This clonotype was recorded at least ten times. The V and J genes are TRBV5-6 and TRBJ2-5; TRBD2 might be the D (7 bases). There are 13 residues in the CDR3. Per germline, CDR1 SGHDT and CDR2 YYEEEE. V was pared by 3 bases and J by 4 bases, with 10 bases between. The CDR3 nucleotides read TGTGCCAGCAGCTGGGGGGGCGGAGAGACCCAGTACTTC. Its protein is CASSWGGGETQYF.

A few counts support this clonotype. This chain uses TRBV18 with TRBJ1-1; D perhaps matches TRBD1 (5 bases). Germline CDR1 KGHSH, CDR2 LQKENI. V gave up 5 bases and J gave up 5 bases, with 15 bases separating them. This CDR3 has 14 residues. CDR3: CASSSYRLGTEAFF. The CDR3 coding sequence is TGTGCCAGCTCATCTTACAGGTTAGGAACTGAAGCTTTCTTT.